The 18 T cell receptor beta chains listed next were all sequenced from one sample in a study of control samples from healthy donors and cancer patients. The method was immunoSEQ multiplex PCR; TCRdb's version includes in-frame clones alone and lacks a portion of them. The table includes about 40,000 clones, roughly 92% detected once. Sequencing was performed on blood. The source of these receptors is a woman between 50 and 59 years old in good health.

The chain is built from TRBV6-2 or TRBV6-3 and TRBJ2-7; D not certain. V lost 5 bases and J lost 0, with 14 bases in between. CDR3 length: 15 residues. Germline V gene sequence: CDR1 MNHEY, CDR2 SVGEGT. The CDR3 spells CASSAPSLGSYEQYF. The CDR3 bases are TGTGCCAGCAGTGCCCCTTCGTTGGGCTCCTACGAGCAGTACTTC.

This sequence joins TRBV21-1 and TRBJ1-5. TRBV21-1 is shown as a pseudogene. The CDR3 spans 19 residues. CDR3 protein: CASSKVGGEPANSNQPQHF. Written as DNA, the CDR3 is TGTGCCAGCAGCAAAGTGGGAGGTGAGCCAGCAAATAGCAATCAGCCCCAGCATTTT.

The chain links TRBV18 to TRBJ2-3; a possible D gene is TRBD1 (5 bases). Per the germline V gene, CDR1 is KGHSH and CDR2 is LQKENI. Trimming pared 4 bases from V and 1 base from J, leaving 6 bases between. This CDR3 comprises 13 residues. This CDR3 is CASSQGGTDTQYF. CDR3 nucleotide sequence: TGTGCCAGCTCACAAGGGGGCACAGATACGCAGTATTTT.

The chain is built from TRBV3-1 (or the pseudogene TRBV3-2) and TRBJ2-6; D gene unclear. The CDR3 extends over 15 amino acids. The V and J ends lost 4 bases and 0 bases respectively, with 7 bases between them. Germline CDR1 LGHDT, CDR2 YNNKEL (reference sequence). The CDR3 DNA follows: TGTGCCAGCAGCCCGCCGAGCTCTGGGGCCAACGTCCTGACTTTC. The encoded protein is CASSPPSSGANVLTF.

V gene TRBV5-6 combines with J gene TRBJ1-2; D possibly corresponds to TRBD1 (5 bases). Germline CDR1 reads SGHDT; CDR2 reads YYEEEE. The CDR3 length is 14 residues. Trimming pared 0 bases from V and 8 bases from J, leaving 14 bases between. The CDR3 region has the DNA TGTGCCAGCAGCTTGGGGGGGGGAGCCAGCGGCTACACCTTC. Translating gives CASSLGGGASGYTF.

The chain combines TRBV18 with TRBJ1-1; maybe TRBD1 (6 bases). The CDR3 extends over 15 amino acids. Germline CDR1 reads KGHSH; CDR2 reads LQKENI. V shed 4 bases and J shed 5 bases, with 17 bases lying between them. In DNA form, the CDR3 reads TGTGCCAGCTCACATTCTAGGGGGAGTGAAACTGAAGCTTTCTTT. As protein: CASSHSRGSETEAFF.

The chain joins TRBV3-1 (or the pseudogene TRBV3-2) to TRBJ1-5; 10 nucleotides align to TRBD1. This CDR3 region has 16 residues. Germline V gene data show CDR1 as LGHDT and CDR2 as YNNKEL (reference sequence). J gave up 2 bases and V 3 bases, and 4 bases lay outside the gene matches. The CDR3 DNA is TGTGCCAGCAGCCAGGCCGGGACAGGGGGCAATCAGCCCCAGCATTTT. Translating it yields CASSQAGTGGNQPQHF.

This clone was observed a single time. This sequence joins TRBV4-3 and TRBJ2-2; D uncertain. CDR1 is LGHNA and CDR2 is YSLEER in the germline V gene. V was clipped by 2 bases and J by 2 bases, with 6 bases between them. This CDR3 contains 14 residues. As DNA, the CDR3 is TGCGCCAGCAGCCAAAATTCAAACACCGGGGAGCTGTTTTTT. Translating gives CASSQNSNTGELFF.

The CDR3 nucleotides read TGTGCCAGCAGACTTGGACACCAGCCCCAGCATTTT. Its translation: CASRLGHQPQHF. The V gene is TRBV2, the J gene TRBJ1-5; tentatively, D is TRBD1 (5 bases). Germline CDR1 SNHLY, CDR2 FYNNEI. Deletions cut 6 bases from V and 7 bases from J, with 10 bases between. There are 12 residues in the CDR3.

This clone was detected once. J is TRBJ1-1 and V is TRBV7-2, with no clear D. Germline lookup yields CDR1 SGHTA and CDR2 FQGNSA. This CDR3 region has 12 residues. The germline V and J ends were trimmed by 8 bases and 2 bases, with 9 bases remaining between them. The CDR3 is CASGMGNTEAFF. In DNA, the CDR3 is TGTGCCAGCGGAATGGGAAACACTGAAGCTTTCTTT.

This rearrangement joins TRBV7-2 to TRBJ1-2; no clear D gene. CDR1 is SGHTA, CDR2 FQGNSA, per germline. This CDR3 has 14 residues. V was shortened by 5 bases and J by 0 bases, with 10 bases between the two germline ends. The chain's CDR3 is CASSLGWANYGYTF. CDR3 coding DNA: TGTGCCAGCAGCCTAGGATGGGCTAACTATGGCTACACCTTC.

The chain has TRBV7-6 and TRBJ2-7; 9 positions match TRBD2. The CDR3 spans 15 residues. The junction had 6 bases not matched to a gene; V was cut back by 4 bases and J by 2 bases. Germline CDR1 is SGHVS and CDR2 is FNYEAQ. CDR3 sequence: CASSSRLAEAYEQYF. The CDR3 DNA sequence: TGTGCCAGCAGCTCTCGACTAGCGGAAGCCTACGAGCAGTACTTC.

The chain is built from TRBV28 and TRBJ1-3, with D maybe TRBD1 (5 bases). The V gene's germline CDR1 is MDHEN and CDR2 SYDVKM. The CDR3 is 15 residues long. The V end lost 2 bases, the J end lost 0 bases, and 8 bases lay between the germline ends. CDR3 sequence (DNA): TGTGCCAGCAGTTTAGGGGGGATCTCTGGAAACACCATATATTTT. Translating gives CASSLGGISGNTIYF.

CDR3 loop: CASSLNEQFF. The DNA of the CDR3 is TGTGCCAGCAGTCTCAATGAGCAGTTCTTC. The chain carries TRBV28 and TRBJ2-1; D is undetermined. The CDR3 loop spans 10 amino acids. Trimming shortened V by 5 bases and J by 6 bases, and 2 bases separated the two germline ends. CDR1 and CDR2 (germline): MDHEN, SYDVKM.

V and J are TRBV2 and TRBJ1-5; 8 nucleotides match TRBD1. The junction had 4 bases not matched to a gene; V was cut back by 3 bases and J by 6 bases. The CDR3 consists of 14 residues. Germline V gene sequence: CDR1 SNHLY, CDR2 FYNNEI. The CDR3 DNA follows: TGTGCCAGCAGTGACAGGGGGCGGCTTCAGCCCCAGCATTTT. Translating gives CASSDRGRLQPQHF. Supplemented by reference TRBV2 and TRBJ1-5, the full variable domain reads EPEVTQTPSHQVTQMGQEVILRCVPISNHLYFYWYRQILGQKVEFLVSFYNNEISEKSEIFDDQFSVERPDGSNFTLKIRSTKLEDSAMYFCASSDRGRLQPQHFGDGTRLSIL.

The chain uses TRBV15 and TRBJ2-7; D might be TRBD2 (7 bases). The CDR3 sequence is 16 residues long. Germline V gives CDR1 LNHNV, CDR2 YYDKDF (reference sequence). V was pared by 0 bases and J by 4 bases, with 16 bases between. The CDR3 protein is CATSREGGAFWYEQYF. CDR3 DNA sequence: TGTGCCACCAGCAGAGAGGGGGGGGCCTTTTGGTACGAGCAGTACTTC.

The chain has TRBV7-9 and TRBJ1-4; D is uncertain. The germline V gene has CDR1 SEHNR and CDR2 FQNEAQ (reference sequence). Trimming shortened V by 2 bases and J by 3 bases, and 10 bases separated the two germline ends. The CDR3 extends over 15 amino acids. The CDR3 region has the DNA TGTGCCAGCAGCTTAAGGCCCAACCCTAATGAAAAACTGTTTTTT. It codes for CASSLRPNPNEKLFF.

The chain links TRBV6-5 to TRBJ2-3, with 13 bases identical to TRBD2. CDR3 size: 15 residues. V shed 6 bases and J 8 bases; nucleotides not matched to a gene: 8. Germline V gene sequence: CDR1 MNHEY, CDR2 SVGAGI. CDR3 DNA sequence: TGTGCCAGCAGGCAAACTAGCGGGGGGGCCGGTACGCAGTATTTT. Amino acids: CASRQTSGGAGTQYF.